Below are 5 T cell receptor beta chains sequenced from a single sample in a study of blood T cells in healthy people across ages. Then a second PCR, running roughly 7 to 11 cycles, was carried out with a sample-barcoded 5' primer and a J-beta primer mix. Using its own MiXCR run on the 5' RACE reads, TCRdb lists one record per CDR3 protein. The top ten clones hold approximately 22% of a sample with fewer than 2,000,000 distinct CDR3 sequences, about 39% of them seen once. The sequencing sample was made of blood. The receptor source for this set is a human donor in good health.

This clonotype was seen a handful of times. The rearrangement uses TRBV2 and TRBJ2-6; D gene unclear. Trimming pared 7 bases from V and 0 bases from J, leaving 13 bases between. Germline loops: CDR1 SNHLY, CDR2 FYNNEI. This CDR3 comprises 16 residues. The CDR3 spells CASILAVSSGANVLTF. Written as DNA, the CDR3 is TGTGCCAGCATTCTTGCGGTGAGCTCTGGGGCCAACGTCCTGACTTTC.

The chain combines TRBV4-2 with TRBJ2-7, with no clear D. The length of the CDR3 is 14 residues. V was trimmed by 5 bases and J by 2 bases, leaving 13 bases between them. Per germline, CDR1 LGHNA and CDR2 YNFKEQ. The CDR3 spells CASSYYTEPYEQYF. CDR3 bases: TGTGCCAGCAGCTATTACACCGAGCCCTACGAGCAGTACTTC.

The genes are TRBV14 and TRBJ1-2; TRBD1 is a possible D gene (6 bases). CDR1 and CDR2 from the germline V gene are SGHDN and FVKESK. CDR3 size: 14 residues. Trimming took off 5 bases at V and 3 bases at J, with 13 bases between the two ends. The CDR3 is CASSKTGNHYGYTF. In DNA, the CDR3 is TGTGCCAGCAGCAAGACAGGAAATCACTATGGCTACACCTTC.

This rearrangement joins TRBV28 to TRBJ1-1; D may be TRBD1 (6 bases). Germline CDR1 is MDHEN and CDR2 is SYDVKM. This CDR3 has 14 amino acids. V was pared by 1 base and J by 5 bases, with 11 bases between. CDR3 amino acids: CASSLLGARTEAFF. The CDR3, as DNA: TGTGCCAGCAGTTTATTGGGGGCTCGGACTGAAGCTTTCTTT.

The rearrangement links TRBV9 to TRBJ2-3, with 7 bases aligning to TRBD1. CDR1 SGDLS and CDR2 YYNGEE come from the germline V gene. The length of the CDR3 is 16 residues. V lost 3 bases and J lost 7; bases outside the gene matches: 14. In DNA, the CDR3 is TGTGCCAGCAGCGCTACAGGGGTAGGATTCTTAAATACGCAGTATTTT. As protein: CASSATGVGFLNTQYF.